One and the same sample provided the 25 T cell receptor beta chains below, sequenced in a study of beta chain features in type 1 diabetes. These receptors are not linked to any known antigen. Isolated RNA was reverse transcribed in full, so expressed TCRB transcripts were sequenced. Assay used: immunoSEQ multiplex PCR; TCRdb lists only in-frame clones, some missing. The table lists around 710,000 clones, 9.5% to 15% of them singletons. Study-wide points: The study found moderately but significantly shorter TCRB CDR3s in all four CD4+ subsets of Type 1 diabetes patients.

Sequenced material: naive CD4+ T cells from blood. Source of these receptors: a young man with type 1 diabetes.

The V call is TRBV30, the J call TRBJ2-7; D is unclear. V dropped 1 base and J dropped 7 bases, with 8 bases sitting between them. This CDR3 spans 11 amino acids. Germline lookup yields CDR1 GTSNPN and CDR2 SVGIG (reference sequence). This CDR3 is CAWSDVLEQYF. In nucleotides, the CDR3 is TGTGCCTGGAGTGACGTCCTTGAGCAGTACTTC. Full variable domain (outside the CDR3, taken from reference TRBV30 and TRBJ2-7): SQTIHQWPATLVQPVGSPLSLECTVEGTSNPNLYWYRQAAGRGLQLLFYSVGIGQISSEVPQNLSASRPQDRQFILSSKKLLLSDSGFYLCAWSDVLEQYFGPGTRLTVT.

The chain carries TRBV11-1 and TRBJ2-5; D call uncertain. Germline V gives CDR1 SGHAT, CDR2 FQDESV (reference sequence). Trimming left V 2 bases short and J 5 bases short, with 3 bases between. This CDR3 contains 11 residues. The CDR3 sequence is CASSLSETQYF. DNA for the CDR3: TGTGCCAGCAGCTTATCGGAGACCCAGTACTTC. The variable domain in full, completed from reference TRBV11-1 and TRBJ2-5, reads EAEVAQSPRYKITEKSQAVAFWCDPISGHATLYWYRQILGQGPELLVQFQDESVVDDSQLPKDRFSAERLKGVDSTLKIQPAELGDSAMYLCASSLSETQYFGPGTRLLVL.

The chain uses TRBV9 and TRBJ1-2; D call uncertain. This CDR3 is built from 16 residues. Germline loops: CDR1 SGDLS, CDR2 YYNGEE. The V end lost 5 bases, the J end lost 5 bases, and 22 bases lay between the germline ends. The CDR3 protein is CASRDPGNFLGYGYTF. In DNA, the CDR3 is TGTGCCAGCAGAGATCCCGGGAACTTCCTTGGGTATGGCTACACCTTC.

This chain links TRBV27 with TRBJ1-2, with D tentatively TRBD1 (5 bases). Trimming removed 7 bases from V and 3 bases from J, with 9 bases in between. The CDR3 loop spans 12 amino acids. In germline, CDR1 is MNHEY, CDR2 SMNVEV (reference sequence). CDR3 loop: CASKTAHYGYTF. CDR3 sequence (DNA): TGTGCCAGCAAGACAGCCCACTATGGCTACACCTTC.

J is TRBJ2-1 and V is TRBV5-1; tentative D call: TRBD2 (6 bases). The germline gives CDR1 SGHRS, CDR2 YFSETQ. This CDR3 has 12 residues. Deletions cut 6 bases from V and 6 bases from J, with 10 bases between. The DNA for the CDR3 is TGCGCCAGCACCACGGGGGTCAATGAGCAGTTCTTC. This translates into CASTTGVNEQFF.

The CDR3 nucleotides read TGTGCCAGGATTTGGGAGACCCAGTACTTC. It codes for CARIWETQYF. This chain links TRBV7-3 with TRBJ2-5, with D unclear. The ends were cut back, 9 bases at V and 5 bases at J, with 7 bases in the middle. Looked up from germline, CDR1 is SGHTA and CDR2 is FQGTGA. The CDR3 runs to 10 residues.

This clone was seen a handful of times. The rearrangement uses TRBV28 and TRBJ2-7; the match to TRBD2 covers 9 bases. CDR1 is MDHEN, CDR2 SYDVKM, per germline. This CDR3 has 13 residues. V gave up 10 bases and J gave up 5 bases; unmatched junction bases: 9. The DNA for the CDR3 is TGTGCCACACTCGCGGGGGGGCCAAACGAGCAGTACTTC. Its translation is CATLAGGPNEQYF.

The chain carries TRBV25-1 and TRBJ1-2; D not resolved. There are 12 residues in the CDR3. V dropped 4 bases and J dropped 0 bases, with 3 bases sitting between them. Germline V gene sequence: CDR1 MGHDK, CDR2 SYGVNS. In DNA, the CDR3 is TGTGCCAGCAGTGGCTCTAACTATGGCTACACCTTC. Translated, it gives CASSGSNYGYTF.

This chain links TRBV19 with TRBJ2-4; the D gene is possibly TRBD1 (6 bases). Germline CDR1 LNHDA, CDR2 SQIVND (reference sequence). Trimming shortened V by 4 bases and J by 8 bases, and 24 bases separated the two germline ends. The CDR3 totals 17 residues. The CDR3, as DNA: TGTGCCAGTAGTAGGTTCGGGACATTTGAAAGCCGGGACATTCAGTACTTC. Translating it yields CASSRFGTFESRDIQYF.

This clone was counted between two and nine times. V usage is TRBV5-1 and J usage is TRBJ2-1; D gene ambiguous. Between the trimmed V and J ends, which lost 4 bases and 8 bases, there was a span of 13 bases. The CDR3 spans 13 residues. The germline V gene encodes CDR1 SGHRS and CDR2 YFSETQ. The CDR3 sequence: CASSDTLRDEQFF. Here the CDR3 DNA reads TGCGCCAGCAGCGACACGCTTCGGGATGAGCAGTTCTTC. Full variable domain (missing parts from reference TRBV5-1 and TRBJ2-1): KAGVTQTPRYLIKTRGQQVTLSCSPISGHRSVSWYQQTPGQGLQFLFEYFSETQRNKGNFPGRFSGRQFSNSRSEMNVSTLELGDSALYLCASSDTLRDEQFFGPGTRLTVL.

This clone was observed a handful of times. The chain is built from TRBV9 and TRBJ2-7, with D perhaps given as TRBD1 or TRBD2 (6 bases each). V lost 4 bases and J lost 0, with 17 bases in between. Germline-derived CDR1 and CDR2 are SGDLS and YYNGEE. There are 16 residues in the CDR3. CDR3 DNA: TGTGCCAGCAGCCCCCGAGGGGGGACGACCTCCTACGAGCAGTACTTC. Translation: CASSPRGGTTSYEQYF. The variable domain in full, completed from reference TRBV9 and TRBJ2-7, reads DSGVTQTPKHLITATGQRVTLRCSPRSGDLSVYWYQQSLDQGLQFLIQYYNGEERAKGNILERFSAQQFPDLHSELNLSSLELGDSALYFCASSPRGGTTSYEQYFGPGTRLTVT.

The rearrangement joins TRBV29-1 to TRBJ1-4; perhaps TRBD1 as D (6 bases). This CDR3 is 13 amino acids long. The V end lost 4 bases, the J end lost 8 bases, and 14 bases lay between the germline ends. CDR1 is SQVTM and CDR2 is ANQGSEA in the germline V gene. The CDR3 nucleotides read TGCAGCGTTGGACAGGACCCGGGGGAAAAACTGTTTTTT. This gives the protein CSVGQDPGEKLFF.

This chain links TRBV11-2 with TRBJ1-3; D gene uncertain. The CDR3 consists of 13 residues. Germline V lookup: CDR1 SGHAT, CDR2 FQNNGV. Deletions cut 3 bases from V and 5 bases from J, with 8 bases between. This chain's CDR3 is CASSFDGRNTIYF. CDR3 nucleotide sequence: TGTGCCAGCAGCTTCGACGGGAGAAACACCATATATTTT. Filled out from reference TRBV11-2 and TRBJ1-3, the complete variable domain reads EAGVAQSPRYKIIEKRQSVAFWCNPISGHATLYWYQQILGQGPKLLIQFQNNGVVDDSQLPKDRFSAERLKGVDSTLKIQPAKLEDSAVYLCASSFDGRNTIYFGEGSWLTVV.

The chain carries TRBV9 and TRBJ1-1; D not resolved. This CDR3 has 16 amino acids. The germline V gene has CDR1 SGDLS and CDR2 YYNGEE. V was pared by 0 bases and J by 8 bases, with 20 bases between. The CDR3 bases are TGTGCCAGCAGCGTAGGTCTGGGGAACACTGAAGCCGAAGCTTTCTTT. Amino acid sequence: CASSVGLGNTEAEAFF. Based on the CDR3 plus reference TRBV9 and TRBJ1-1, the full variable domain is DSGVTQTPKHLITATGQRVTLRCSPRSGDLSVYWYQQSLDQGLQFLIQYYNGEERAKGNILERFSAQQFPDLHSELNLSSLELGDSALYFCASSVGLGNTEAEAFFGQGTRLTVV.

Only a few counts were recorded for this clone. This chain joins TRBV11-2 and TRBJ2-3; TRBD2 agrees at 7 bases. The CDR3 totals 17 residues. CDR1 SGHAT and CDR2 FQNNGV come from the germline V gene. The J segment lost 6 bases and the V segment lost 5 bases, leaving 17 bases of the junction unmatched. CDR3 DNA: TGTGCCAGCAGCCTGGCAGGTCATAGCGGGCGGCTGGATACGCAGTATTTT. It specifies CASSLAGHSGRLDTQYF.

This clone was picked up a small number of times. The chain combines TRBV7-6 with TRBJ2-5; D gene uncertain. This CDR3 has 13 residues. Trimming left V 0 bases short and J 5 bases short, with 7 bases between. CDR1 and CDR2 from the germline V gene are SGHVS and FNYEAQ. CDR3 protein: CASSLAGVETQYF. The CDR3, as DNA: TGTGCCAGCAGCTTAGCTGGTGTGGAGACCCAGTACTTC.

The J gene is TRBJ2-3, the V gene TRBV18, with D uncertain. Deletions cut 0 bases from V and 4 bases from J, with 8 bases between. This CDR3 is 14 amino acids long. Germline V lookup: CDR1 KGHSH, CDR2 LQKENI. The CDR3 bases are TGTGCCAGCTCACCACCCGGGTTCGCAGATACGCAGTATTTT. Translating it yields CASSPPGFADTQYF.

J is TRBJ2-2 and V is TRBV7-2; D might be TRBD2 (6 bases). Deletions cut 1 base from V and 0 bases from J, with 9 bases between. The germline gives CDR1 SGHTA, CDR2 FQGNSA. CDR3 length: 16 residues. This chain's CDR3 is CASSLDGGANTGELFF. The CDR3 DNA sequence: TGTGCCAGCAGCTTAGACGGGGGAGCGAACACCGGGGAGCTGTTTTTT.

The rearrangement joins TRBV27 to TRBJ2-3, with D perhaps TRBD2 (6 bases). The CDR3 length is 16 residues. The V gene lost 2 bases and the J gene lost 1 base, with 13 bases spanning the gap. Per the germline V gene, CDR1 is MNHEY and CDR2 is SMNVEV (reference sequence). For the CDR3, the DNA is TGTGCCAGCAGTTTAATAGGCGGGAAACGCACAGATACGCAGTATTTT. It yields the protein CASSLIGGKRTDTQYF.

Concerning this clone: The same CDR3 also results from other DNA sequences found in this sample. The chain has TRBV7-2 and TRBJ2-5; the D is unclear. Germline CDR1 reads SGHTA; CDR2 reads FQGNSA. The CDR3 covers 14 residues. With 1 base removed from V and 1 base from J, the gap between germline ends came to 7 bases. The CDR3 DNA reads as TGTGCCAGCAGCTTAGGACAAACCCAAGAGACCCAGTACTTC. It codes for CASSLGQTQETQYF.

This clone turned up a few times. The chain joins TRBV10-3 to TRBJ2-5, with TRBD1 matching 12 bases. Germline V gene lookup returns CDR1 ENHRY and CDR2 SYGVKD. The junction had 6 bases not matched to a gene; V was cut back by 5 bases and J by 5 bases. CDR3 size: 15 residues. CDR3: CAISRDRGPGETQYF. As DNA, the CDR3 is TGTGCCATCAGTCGGGACAGGGGGCCTGGGGAGACCCAGTACTTC.

The genes are TRBV27 and TRBJ1-4; D not resolved. Between the trimmed V and J ends, which lost 3 bases and 0 bases, there was a span of 17 bases. The CDR3 extends over 18 amino acids. Germline V lookup: CDR1 MNHEY, CDR2 SMNVEV (reference sequence). CDR3 loop: CASSLTGYGFTTNEKLFF. CDR3 bases: TGTGCCAGCAGTTTGACGGGGTATGGGTTCACAACTAATGAAAAACTGTTTTTT.

The gene calls are TRBV9 and TRBJ2-2; TRBD1 aligns across 10 bases. The CDR3 extends over 17 amino acids. The V gene's germline CDR1 is SGDLS and CDR2 YYNGEE. After removal of 3 bases from V and 3 bases from J, the junction contained 8 bases not matched to a gene. The CDR3 is CASSAGGQGSYTGELFF. In nucleotides, the CDR3 is TGTGCCAGCAGCGCCGGGGGACAGGGGAGTTACACCGGGGAGCTGTTTTTT.

The rearrangement joins TRBV10-3 to TRBJ2-2; the D is unclear. This CDR3 has 14 amino acids. V shed 0 bases and J shed 6 bases, with 8 bases lying between them. CDR1 and CDR2 from the germline V gene are ENHRY and SYGVKD. CDR3 DNA sequence: TGTGCCATCAGTGAGTCCGAATGGGCCGGGGAGCTGTTTTTT. This translates into CAISESEWAGELFF.

This clone was seen a handful of times. The chain recombines TRBV7-2 with TRBJ2-7; tentative D call: TRBD1 (5 bases). Trimming pared 2 bases from V and 3 bases from J, leaving 14 bases between. Germline V gene sequence: CDR1 SGHTA, CDR2 FQGNSA. CDR3 size: 15 residues. CDR3 amino acids: CASSLQGQGLYEQYF. In DNA form, the CDR3 reads TGTGCCAGCAGCTTACAAGGGCAGGGTCTCTACGAGCAGTACTTC.